This TCR beta chain was retrieved from a study of regulatory T cells in long-lasting Graves disease. Researchers made TCR beta libraries by using iRepertoire HTBI primers and running Arm-PCR on CDR3 regions. MiXCR was run by TCRdb on the multiplex PCR reads, yielding one entry per CDR3 protein. The data contain more than 400,000 distinct CDR3 sequences, around 17% of them singletons. Time point noted: newly diagnosed GD, antithyroid drugs for less than 3 months. The TCR library was made from RNA that had been extracted from PBMCs in TRIzol. As for this clonotype: Its cognate antigen is unknown. A much larger clone differs from this one at a single base, so this may be a read error.

Study-level points and caveats: TRBV28, TRBJ1-2 and TRBJ2-5 were favored in persistent disease. Sampling was limited to peripheral blood rather than thyroid tissue.

The CDR3 is 16 residues long. Germline loops: CDR1 DFQATT, CDR2 SNEGSKA (reference sequence). These data also formed part of another study, on T cells in Graves' hyperthyroidism and ophthalmopathy. That source notes: Each diagnosis drew on symptoms, thyroxine, TRAb, thyroid ultrasound and orbital computed tomography findings.

Source: peripheral blood mononuclear cells (PBMCs), taken at new diagnosis, from a patient treated with antithyroid drugs. The sequence was collected from a woman aged 30 to 39 with Graves disease. This sequence joins TRBV20-1 and TRBJ2-1; the match to TRBD2 covers 8 bases. The CDR3 DNA follows: TGCAGTGCTAGAGGGTCAGCGGGAGAGGGAGACAATGAGCAGTCCTTC. Its protein product is CSARGSAGEGDNEQSF.